A selection of T cell receptor beta chains follows, all from one sample in a study of ipilimumab plus nivolumab after autologous stem cell transplantation. Profiling relied on immunoSEQ multiplex PCR, and the TCRdb table lists in-frame clones only, not all of them. The repertoire holds about 13,000 clones, around three quarters seen once, with approximately 15% in the top ten. The source was PBMCs, collected in a trial of ipilimumab plus nivolumab as post-transplant consolidation. All receptors come from a male donor with diffuse large B-cell lymphoma. Both conserved end residues are part of each CDR3. The order of the fields is J gene, clone size, D gene, V gene, CDR3 DNA, CDR3 protein. D genes are given only for firm matches. Size is omitted from some rows. Given values are once, few, many or a class for expanded clones.

j_gene: TRBJ2-7; abundance: -; d_gene: -; v_gene: TRBV5-4; CDR3nt: TGTGCCAGCAGCCTGGGACAAAATAAGCAGTACTTC; CDR3aa: CASSLGQNKQYF
j_gene: TRBJ1-4; abundance: -; d_gene: TRBD1; v_gene: TRBV14; CDR3nt: TGTGCCAGCTCAGACAGGGTTAGACGAACTAATGAAAAACTGTTTTTT; CDR3aa: CASSDRVRRTNEKLFF
j_gene: TRBJ1-2; abundance: -; d_gene: -; v_gene: TRBV7-9; CDR3nt: TGTGCCAGCAGCTTAGGGGACGGAGGATACTATGGCTACACCTTC; CDR3aa: CASSLGDGGYYGYTF
j_gene: TRBJ1-1; abundance: medium-sized; d_gene: -; v_gene: TRBV29-1; CDR3nt: TGCAGCGTTGAAGTTAACAGACAGGCTTTCTTT; CDR3aa: CSVEVNRQAFF
j_gene: TRBJ2-7; abundance: -; d_gene: -; v_gene: TRBV19; CDR3nt: TGTGCCAGTAGTATTTCCTCTGCGGGACAGATTACCTACGAGCAGTACTTC; CDR3aa: CASSISSAGQITYEQYF
j_gene: TRBJ1-1; abundance: -; d_gene: -; v_gene: TRBV6-4; CDR3nt: TGTGCCAGCAGTGTGGATGGGGGGCCGAACACTGAAGCTTTCTTT; CDR3aa: CASSVDGGPNTEAFF
j_gene: TRBJ2-5; abundance: once; d_gene: -; v_gene: TRBV11-3; CDR3nt: TGTGCCAGCAGCTTAGACCCCAGGCAGACCCAGTACTTC; CDR3aa: CASSLDPRQTQYF
j_gene: TRBJ2-5; abundance: -; d_gene: -; v_gene: TRBV7-6; CDR3nt: TGTGCCAGCAGCTCACTTGGGGGCGAGACCCAGTACTTC; CDR3aa: CASSSLGGETQYF
j_gene: TRBJ2-3; abundance: -; d_gene: -; v_gene: TRBV6-4; CDR3nt: TGTGCCAGCAGCTTTTCTAGAACAGATACGCAGTATTTT; CDR3aa: CASSFSRTDTQYF
j_gene: TRBJ1-1; abundance: -; d_gene: TRBD1; v_gene: TRBV5-4; CDR3nt: TGTGCCAGCAGCCTCCCGCAGGGGGCAGGAAACACTGAAGCTTTCTTT; CDR3aa: CASSLPQGAGNTEAFF
j_gene: TRBJ2-7; abundance: -; d_gene: -; v_gene: TRBV29-1; CDR3nt: TGCAGCGTTGCCGGCAGGGCCCACGAGCAGTACTTC; CDR3aa: CSVAGRAHEQYF
j_gene: TRBJ2-7; abundance: -; d_gene: TRBD1; v_gene: TRBV7-2; CDR3nt: TGTGCCAGCAGCTTAGGGACCACCGGGACAGGGTTGAACTTC; CDR3aa: CASSLGTTGTGLNF
j_gene: TRBJ2-7; abundance: -; d_gene: TRBD2; v_gene: TRBV18; CDR3nt: TGTGCCAGCTCACGAGACGGGGGGGCCTTTTTTGAGCAGTACTTC; CDR3aa: CASSRDGGAFFEQYF
j_gene: TRBJ2-1; abundance: -; d_gene: TRBD2; v_gene: TRBV6-1; CDR3nt: TGTGCCAGCAGTGAATGGGGACAGGGCTGGACTAGCGGGATGCGACGAGTCTCCTACAATGAGCAGTTCTTC; CDR3aa: CASSEWGQGWTSGMRRVSYNEQFF
j_gene: TRBJ2-7; abundance: -; d_gene: -; v_gene: TRBV5-5; CDR3nt: TGTGCCAGCAGCTTGGAGGGGGGGGTGACTGGATACGAGCAGTACTTC; CDR3aa: CASSLEGGVTGYEQYF
j_gene: TRBJ2-7; abundance: -; d_gene: -; v_gene: TRBV7-9; CDR3nt: TGTGCCAGCAGCTTAGGGGGGGGCACCTACGAGCAGTACTTC; CDR3aa: CASSLGGGTYEQYF
j_gene: TRBJ2-7; abundance: -; d_gene: -; v_gene: TRBV28; CDR3nt: TGTGCCAGCAGGTTGCAGGAGATCTCGTACGAGCAGTACTTC; CDR3aa: CASRLQEISYEQYF
j_gene: TRBJ1-1; abundance: -; d_gene: -; v_gene: TRBV10-3; CDR3nt: TGTGCCATCAGTGAGCGTACAGGGATGAACACTGAAGCTTTCTTT; CDR3aa: CAISERTGMNTEAFF
j_gene: TRBJ2-3; abundance: few; d_gene: -; v_gene: TRBV5-1; CDR3nt: TGCGCCTGTCATCCCAGAGCGGACCGCACAGATACGCAGTATTTT; CDR3aa: CACHPRADRTDTQYF
j_gene: TRBJ1-2; abundance: once; d_gene: -; v_gene: TRBV9; CDR3nt: TGTGCCAGCAAAAAAGGAACGACCTTAGCTAACTATGGCTACACCTTC; CDR3aa: CASKKGTTLANYGYTF
j_gene: TRBJ2-7; abundance: -; d_gene: TRBD1; v_gene: TRBV5-1; CDR3nt: TGCGCCAGCAGCGGCCGGGACAGGCCCTACGAGCAGTACTTC; CDR3aa: CASSGRDRPYEQYF
j_gene: TRBJ2-1; abundance: once; d_gene: TRBD1; v_gene: TRBV27; CDR3nt: TGTGCCACCTTGGACAGGAGCTCCTACAATGAGCAGTTCTTC; CDR3aa: CATLDRSSYNEQFF
j_gene: TRBJ1-1; abundance: -; d_gene: -; v_gene: TRBV30; CDR3nt: TGTGCCTGGATCTCTATGAACACTGAAGCTTTCTTT; CDR3aa: CAWISMNTEAFF
j_gene: TRBJ2-7; abundance: -; d_gene: -; v_gene: TRBV5-6; CDR3nt: TGTGCCAGCAGCTTGTGGGACACCTTATACGAGCAGTACTTC; CDR3aa: CASSLWDTLYEQYF
j_gene: TRBJ1-2; abundance: -; d_gene: -; v_gene: TRBV15; CDR3nt: TGTGCCACCCGGAGTCAGGGGACTTGGGATGGCTACACCTTC; CDR3aa: CATRSQGTWDGYTF
j_gene: TRBJ1-3; abundance: -; d_gene: -; v_gene: TRBV2; CDR3nt: TGTGCCAGCAGCCCGGACAGTGCAGGAAACACCATATATTTT; CDR3aa: CASSPDSAGNTIYF
j_gene: TRBJ1-6; abundance: -; d_gene: -; v_gene: TRBV27; CDR3nt: TGTGCCACCGGACAGAGGAATAATTCACCCCTCCACTTT; CDR3aa: CATGQRNNSPLHF
j_gene: TRBJ2-7; abundance: -; d_gene: -; v_gene: TRBV5-6; CDR3nt: TGTGCCAGCAGCTTCCCAGGGGAAATGTACGAGCAGTACTTC; CDR3aa: CASSFPGEMYEQYF
j_gene: TRBJ2-6; abundance: -; d_gene: -; v_gene: TRBV6-4; CDR3nt: TGTGCCAGCAGTGACTCTTCCAGGGTAGTGTCTGGGGCCAACGTCCTGACTTTC; CDR3aa: CASSDSSRVVSGANVLTF
j_gene: TRBJ2-7; abundance: once; d_gene: -; v_gene: TRBV4-3; CDR3nt: TGCGCCAGCAGCCAAGAAAGGGCAGGAAACTACGAGCAGTACTTC; CDR3aa: CASSQERAGNYEQYF
j_gene: TRBJ1-6; abundance: -; d_gene: -; v_gene: TRBV7-9; CDR3nt: TGTGCCAGCAGCTTAGTGGGCGGCAGGGTTGGATCACCCCTCCACTTT; CDR3aa: CASSLVGGRVGSPLHF
j_gene: TRBJ2-5; abundance: -; d_gene: -; v_gene: TRBV27; CDR3nt: TGTGCCAGCAGTTTATCAGGGTTCGGGTCCCAAGAGACCCAGTACTTC; CDR3aa: CASSLSGFGSQETQYF
j_gene: TRBJ1-5; abundance: -; d_gene: -; v_gene: TRBV29-1; CDR3nt: TGCAGCGTTGGGGCGACAGATCAGCCCCAGCATTTT; CDR3aa: CSVGATDQPQHF